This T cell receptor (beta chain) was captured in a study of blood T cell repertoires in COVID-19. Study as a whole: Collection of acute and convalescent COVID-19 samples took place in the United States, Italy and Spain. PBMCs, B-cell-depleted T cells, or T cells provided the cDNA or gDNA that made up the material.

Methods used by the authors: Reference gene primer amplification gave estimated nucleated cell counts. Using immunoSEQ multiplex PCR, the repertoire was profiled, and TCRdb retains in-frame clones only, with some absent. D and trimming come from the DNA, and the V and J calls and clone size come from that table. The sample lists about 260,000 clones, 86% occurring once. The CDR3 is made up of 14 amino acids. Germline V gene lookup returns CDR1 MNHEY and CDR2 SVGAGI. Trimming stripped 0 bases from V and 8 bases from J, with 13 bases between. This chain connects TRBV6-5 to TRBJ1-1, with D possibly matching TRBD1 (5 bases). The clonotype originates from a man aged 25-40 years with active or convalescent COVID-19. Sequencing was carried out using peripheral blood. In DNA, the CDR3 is TGTGCCAGCAGTTACTCGCGCGGGGCATTGGAAGCTTTCTTT. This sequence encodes CASSYSRGALEAFF.